The T cell receptor beta chain described here comes from a study of CD8 T cells in ankylosing spondylitis. Study-wide points: Reported data indicate significant enrichment of disease-linked clones within matched ankylosing spondylitis synovial fluid. With a CD8+ phenotype, disease-linked clones were relatively rare in peripheral blood. It appeared that ankylosing spondylitis blood was characterized by a TCR beta motif of under ten highly homologous variants.

Quantitative 5'-RACE was performed with molecular barcodes, and it yielded the TCR beta libraries. TCRdb reanalysed the 5' RACE reads using MiXCR and keeps one entry per CDR3 protein. There are nearly 250,000 distinct CDR3 sequences in the sample; roughly 32% occur only once, and about 4% lies in the top ten. The length of the CDR3 is 17 residues. Germline V gene sequence: CDR1 SQVTM, CDR2 ANQGSEA. V trimming: 2 bases; J trimming: 3 bases; junction bases outside the gene matches: 10. Details on this clonotype: The antigen remains undetermined.

The V and J genes are TRBV29-1 and TRBJ2-3; 11 nucleotides agree with TRBD1. The clonotype was recovered from a male donor with ankylosing spondylitis or in good health (not recorded which). The sample consisted of blood, either unsorted or a sorted T cell fraction (not recorded which). The CDR3 DNA reads as TGCAGCGTTGAATGGCCGGACAGGGGGCGCGAGACAGATACGCAGTATTTT. Amino acids: CSVEWPDRGRETDTQYF.